This TCR beta chain was identified in a study of T cells expressing NK-cell markers. Findings of the study overall: NKG2C+ dominant clonotypes from 5 to 7 donors made up about 1.0-7.5% of CD8+ T cells. Whether expanded NKG2C+ T cell clones recognized HCMV stayed uncertain.

TCRdb re-called the 5' RACE reads and gives one entry per CDR3 protein, without DNA. This listing includes 350,000 to 500,000 distinct CDR3 sequences. With respect to this clonotype: Its antigen is as yet unknown.

Germline V gene data show CDR1 as LNHDA and CDR2 as SQIVND (reference sequence). The CDR3 sequence is 15 residues long. The J gene is TRBJ1-5, the V gene TRBV19; TCRdb designates TRBD1, a call that cannot be tested without DNA. Sequencing was done on a sample of blood T cells: a sorted CD56 or NKG2C T cell subset, CD4+ or CD8+ T cells, or bulk PBMC T cells (not recorded which). The receptor was isolated from a woman aged 18 to 75 in good health. The CDR3 sequence: CASSTDRGNNQPQHF.